Detailed here is one T cell receptor (beta chain). V trimming: 6 bases; J trimming: 5 bases; junction bases outside the gene matches: 19. The CDR3 is 18 amino acids. CDR1 is LNHDA and CDR2 is SQIVND in the germline V gene (reference sequence). The sample originates from a study of blood T cell repertoires in COVID-19. Study-level background: The United States, Italy and Spain provided the acute and convalescent COVID-19 samples. The cDNA or gDNA used as material had been derived from T cells, B-cell-depleted T cells, or PBMCs.

Per the authors' pipeline: Reference gene primers were amplified, and this amplification served to estimate nucleated cell counts. Assay: immunoSEQ multiplex PCR; the TCRdb copy retains only in-frame clones and omits some. V and J calls and clone size are those listed in that table; D and trimming were worked out from the DNA. This sample has under 25,000 clones, with roughly 83% found just once. This TCR was sampled from a man in his 70s with acute or convalescent COVID-19. Material: peripheral blood. The chain is built from TRBV19 and TRBJ1-5, with TRBD1 matching over 7 bases. The chain's CDR3 is CASRGWSGQSSVDQPQHF. CDR3 nucleotides: TGTGCCAGTAGGGGCTGGTCGGGACAGTCATCCGTGGATCAGCCCCAGCATTTT.